The 5 T cell receptor beta chains below were found in one sample sequenced in a study of T cell repertoires in cytomegalovirus infection. TCRdb re-called the reads through MiXCR, storing one row per CDR3 protein. Among around 450,000 distinct CDR3 sequences listed, approximately 31% were seen once. The sample was PBMCs. The source of these receptors is a human donor in good health (CMV status not recorded). Some clones in this sample may be carry-over from other donors' samples.

In its sample, this clonotype was seen once. The rearrangement links TRBV10-3 to TRBJ2-4, with D unresolved. The CDR3 has 12 residues. Germline lookup yields CDR1 ENHRY and CDR2 SYGVKD. Deletions cut 0 bases from V and 7 bases from J, with 4 bases between. The CDR3 is CAISESGNIQYF. The CDR3 DNA sequence: TGTGCCATCAGTGAGTCCGGTAACATTCAGTACTTC.

There are many counts of this clonotype. The genes are TRBV7-8 and TRBJ2-3, with D possibly TRBD2 on 6 matching bases. The CDR3 is 17 residues long. V was shortened by 0 bases and J by 0 bases, with 13 bases between the two germline ends. Germline V CDR1 and CDR2: SGHVS, FQNEAQ. The CDR3 loop is CASSLAFLLASTDTQYF. DNA of the CDR3: TGTGCCAGCAGCTTAGCGTTCCTACTAGCAAGCACAGATACGCAGTATTTT. Together with reference TRBV7-8 and TRBJ2-3, the CDR3 gives the full variable domain: GAGVSQSPRYKVAKRGQDVALRCDPISGHVSLFWYQQALGQGPEFLTYFQNEAQLDKSGLPSDRFFAERPEGSVSTLKIQRTQQEDSAVYLCASSLAFLLASTDTQYFGPGTRLTVL.

This clonotype was counted ten times or more. The rearrangement links TRBV7-2 to TRBJ2-3, with TRBD2 matching 9 bases. Per the germline V gene, CDR1 is SGHTA and CDR2 is FQGNSA. This CDR3 has 17 residues. Trimming cost V 1 base and J 2 bases; bases outside gene matches: 7. Here the CDR3 reads CASSLGDSGGLTDTQYF. As DNA, the CDR3 is TGTGCCAGCAGCTTAGGGGATAGCGGGGGCCTCACAGATACGCAGTATTTT.

Remarks on this clonotype: The junction and the germline gene differ at one end; a read error may be behind it. The chain joins TRBV6-5 to TRBJ1-2; TRBD1 matches 7 bases. Germline values: CDR1 MNHEY, CDR2 SVGAGI. The CDR3 spans 16 residues. DNA for the CDR3: TGTGCCCGCAGTTCATTGACAGGGTTTAAAGACTATGGCTACACCTTC. Amino acids: CARSSLTGFKDYGYTF.

The chain combines TRBV6-5 with TRBJ2-5, with TRBD2 matching 8 bases. The germline CDR1 and CDR2 sequences are MNHEY and SVGAGI. With V trimmed by 6 bases and J by 3 bases, 9 bases remained unmatched. CDR3 length: 15 amino acids. CDR3: CASRGGAGGEETQYF. CDR3 bases: TGTGCCAGCAGGGGGGGGGCGGGGGGAGAAGAGACCCAGTACTTC.